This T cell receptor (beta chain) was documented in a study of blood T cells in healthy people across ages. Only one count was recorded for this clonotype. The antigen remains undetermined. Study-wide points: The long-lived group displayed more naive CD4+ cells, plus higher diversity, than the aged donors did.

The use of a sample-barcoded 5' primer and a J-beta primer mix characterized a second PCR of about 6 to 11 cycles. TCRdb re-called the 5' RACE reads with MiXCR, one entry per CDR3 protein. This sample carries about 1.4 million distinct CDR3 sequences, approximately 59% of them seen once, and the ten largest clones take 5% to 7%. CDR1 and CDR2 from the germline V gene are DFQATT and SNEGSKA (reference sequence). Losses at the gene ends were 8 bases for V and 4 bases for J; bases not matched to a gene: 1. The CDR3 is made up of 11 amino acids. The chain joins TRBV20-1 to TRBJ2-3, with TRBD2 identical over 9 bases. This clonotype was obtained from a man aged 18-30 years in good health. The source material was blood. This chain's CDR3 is CSWTSADTQYF. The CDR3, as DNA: TGCAGTTGGACTAGCGCAGATACGCAGTATTTT.